The TCR beta chain under discussion was sequenced for a study of T cell responses to AZD1222 COVID-19 vaccine (TCRdb year 2021). In terms of the full investigation: AZD1222 recipients with second doses at about 4 weeks or about 12 weeks were pooled, because spike-specific TCR depth and breadth did not differ between schedules. A total of 233 trial participants underwent TCR sequencing, of whom some 210 received two doses of AZD1222 and some 25 received two doses of the MenACWY control vaccine. Trial participants were enrolled by age into subgroups of 18-55, 56-69 and 70-plus years, and 148, 28 and 57 TCR-sequenced participants, respectively, were included in these subgroups.

V and J are truncated by 5 bases and 6 bases respectively, leaving an intervening sequence of 13 bases. Looking up the germline V gene (reference sequence) yields CDR1 LNHDA and CDR2 SQIVND. From its cysteine to its phenylalanine, the CDR3 spans 13 amino acids. Only the CDR3 part of the read is kept: 39 bases, read in frame from the first base. On this clone itself: The target of this receptor is not known. No base-level quality is on record; no much larger clone is a single base apart.

The CDR3 regions of human TCRbeta chains were subjected to immunosequencing. The original pipeline was this. TCRs in the repertoires were compared against a reference library of SARS-CoV-2-specific TCRs that had been generated with the MIRA antigen-specificity platform. Breadth was defined as the fraction of unique TCRs that were SARS-CoV-2-associated. Depth was defined as the fraction of total T cells that were SARS-CoV-2-associated. Using the MIRA data, each spike-specific TCR was assigned both to the spike region to which the TCR was reactive and to a CD4 or CD8 class. Log10-transformed breadth and depth values were compared by one-way ANOVA with Sidak's multiple comparisons tests. TCRdb limited this immuneACCESS table to in-frame rearrangements with V and J called. A share of clones is missing; checked studies link under half to unresolved V genes, and the rest is unexplained. D and trimming were read from the DNA, whereas the V and J calls and clone size are those reported in that table. Here the sample has about 110,000 clones; about 93% occur a single time. The ten largest clones capture less than 2.5% of the sample.

The research as a whole found: Reportedly, almost half of the unique spike-specific TCRs recognized epitopes lying outside the regions that are mutated in the B.1.351 and B.1.1.7 variants. Only a handful of AZD1222 recipients were SARS-CoV-2 seropositive at baseline, limiting conclusions about previously exposed vaccinees. Because no day 14 peak-response samples were available, the repertoires could be characterized only after the peak T cell response. After two AZD1222 doses, spike-specific TCR breadth and depth were significantly higher than at day 0 and than in MenACWY recipients. The vaccine-associated CD4 TCRs covered the entire spike protein, and the dominant responses fell in regions 160-218 and 743-854. The 56-69-year group was small, and its depth increase did not reach significance, likely because of low power. Most participants were white British and females outnumbered males, and the authors suggested that clonal diversity may have been underestimated.

The sample's time point, from its label and the paper: baseline before first vaccination. Samples from vaccinated people were obtained from the UK trials COV001 and COV002, which included a single-blind randomized controlled phase 2/3 trial of AZD1222 (ChAdOx1 nCoV-19) in healthy adults. For TCRbeta chain sequencing, PBMC samples were collected from trial participants at day 0 and at day 28 after the second dose. The rearrangement combines TRBV19 with TRBJ1-2; TRBD1 is a possible D gene, resting on 6 matching bases. The clonotype was recovered from an adult in good health. The sample was peripheral blood, taken on day 0 of AZD1222 vaccination. The nucleotide sequence reads as follows: TGTGCCAGTAGTGCGGCAGGGGCTCATGGCTACACCTTC. The translation is CASSAAGAHGYTF.